Listed below are T cell receptor beta chains from one sample, sequenced in a study of response to subunit inactivated influenza vaccine. TCRdb called the RT-PCR reads again in MiXCR, with one record for every CDR3 protein. This table has about 650,000 distinct CDR3 sequences, around 13% appearing once. The specimen comprised PBMCs from blood, sampled 14 to 15 days before vaccination. The receptors here all came from a man in his fifties who received an inactivated influenza vaccine. The CDR3 runs from the conserved cysteine through the conserved F or W. Fields, in order: D gene, V gene, J gene, clone size, CDR3 DNA, CDR3 protein. The D gene is left open where the match is weak. The size entry is marked missing in some rows and otherwise reads once, few, many or a size class.

D: TRBD1
V: TRBV2
J: TRBJ2-5
size: few
DNA: TGTGCCAGCAGTGAACCAAATTCAAAGGGGACAGGGGGAGCCCTAGAGACCCAGTACTTC
CDR3: CASSEPNSKGTGGALETQYF

D: TRBD1
V: TRBV30
J: TRBJ2-7
size: few
DNA: TGTGCCTGGGCCCCGGGACAGGGCTACGAGCAGTACTTC
CDR3: CAWAPGQGYEQYF

D: -
V: TRBV28
J: TRBJ2-1
size: many
DNA: TGTGCCAGCAGTATTTCCCCAGGGATTGGAGAGCAGTTCTTC
CDR3: CASSISPGIGEQFF

D: -
V: TRBV5-1
J: TRBJ2-1
size: few
DNA: TGCGCCAGCAGCTTGGACAGCGGAGTACGAGTGAATGAGCAGTTCTTC
CDR3: CASSLDSGVRVNEQFF

D: -
V: TRBV24-1
J: TRBJ2-2
size: -
DNA: TGTGCCACCAGTGACTCCGGGACCCGGCCCACCGGGGAGCTGTTTTTT
CDR3: CATSDSGTRPTGELFF

D: TRBD1
V: TRBV6-1
J: TRBJ1-1
size: -
DNA: TGTGCCAGCGTAAGACAGGGAACGAACACTGAAGCTTTCTTT
CDR3: CASVRQGTNTEAFF

D: -
V: TRBV10-3
J: TRBJ2-4
size: many
DNA: TGTGCCATCAGTGACAGGGAGTCATTAGACATTCAGTACTTC
CDR3: CAISDRESLDIQYF

D: TRBD1
V: TRBV7-9
J: TRBJ2-4
size: -
DNA: TGTGCCAGCAGATGGACAGGGGCCAAAAACATTCAGTACTTC
CDR3: CASRWTGAKNIQYF

D: -
V: TRBV28
J: TRBJ2-2
size: -
DNA: TGTGCCAGCAAACCATGGACCGGGGAGCTGTTTTTT
CDR3: CASKPWTGELFF

D: TRBD1
V: TRBV5-4
J: TRBJ1-1
size: -
DNA: TGTGCCAGCAGGGACAGGGCGGAATTAAACACTGAAGCTTTCTTT
CDR3: CASRDRAELNTEAFF

D: TRBD1
V: TRBV20-1
J: TRBJ2-7
size: few
DNA: TGCAGTGCTGGAGGAGGACAGGGAAAGGACGAGCAGTACTTC
CDR3: CSAGGGQGKDEQYF

D: -
V: TRBV12-3/TRBV12-4
J: TRBJ2-3
size: -
DNA: TGTGCCAGCAGTTCGGGACCTTATACGCAGTATTTT
CDR3: CASSSGPYTQYF

D: -
V: TRBV5-1
J: TRBJ1-4
size: few
DNA: TGCGCCAGCAGCCTGGAAGGGCTCGCTAATGAAAAACTGTTTTTT
CDR3: CASSLEGLANEKLFF

D: -
V: TRBV5-1
J: TRBJ2-5
size: -
DNA: TGCGCCAGCAGCTTGGGTACCGGGCGCCGGGAGACCCAGTACTTC
CDR3: CASSLGTGRRETQYF

D: TRBD2
V: TRBV11-2
J: TRBJ2-7
size: few
DNA: TGTGCCAGCAGCTCCATAGCGGGGGGGCAAGAGCAGTACTTC
CDR3: CASSSIAGGQEQYF

D: -
V: TRBV6-1
J: TRBJ2-7
size: -
DNA: TGTGCCAGCAGTGTTCCCGCCTTCAAGGGCGGTAGCGAGCAGTACTTC
CDR3: CASSVPAFKGGSEQYF

D: TRBD1
V: TRBV7-9
J: TRBJ2-2
size: few
DNA: TGTGCCAGCAGCTTGAATGGACAGGGGGCCGGGGAGCTGTTTTTT
CDR3: CASSLNGQGAGELFF

D: -
V: TRBV6-5
J: TRBJ2-7
size: few
DNA: TGTGCCAGCAGTTACCGGTGGGGCCGCACCTACGAGCAGTACTTC
CDR3: CASSYRWGRTYEQYF

D: -
V: TRBV12-3/TRBV12-4
J: TRBJ1-1
size: -
DNA: TGTGCCAGCAGACTAAGACAGACCCTGGGGTCTGAAGCTTTCTTT
CDR3: CASRLRQTLGSEAFF

D: TRBD2
V: TRBV4-2
J: TRBJ2-1
size: -
DNA: TGTGCCAGCAGCAAGGGGACTAGCGGACCAAATAAGCAGTTCTTC
CDR3: CASSKGTSGPNKQFF

D: -
V: TRBV6-2/TRBV6-3
J: TRBJ1-5
size: -
DNA: TGTGCCAGCAGTTTGTTGGGGGCTGAGCAGCCCCAGCATTTT
CDR3: CASSLLGAEQPQHF

D: -
V: TRBV10-3
J: TRBJ2-6
size: -
DNA: TGTGCCATCCTGAGGGCCGGGGCCAACGTCCTGACTTTC
CDR3: CAILRAGANVLTF

D: TRBD1
V: TRBV29-1
J: TRBJ2-3
size: -
DNA: TGCAGCCACGGACAGGGCGGCACAGATACGCAGTATTTT
CDR3: CSHGQGGTDTQYF

D: -
V: TRBV5-1
J: TRBJ1-5
size: many
DNA: TGCGCCAGCAGCGAGATGAGCAATCAGCCCCAGCATTTT
CDR3: CASSEMSNQPQHF

D: -
V: TRBV7-8
J: TRBJ2-1
size: -
DNA: TGTGCCAGCAGCTCCCGAAACAGGTTCGGTGAGCAGTTCTTC
CDR3: CASSSRNRFGEQFF

D: TRBD1
V: TRBV4-1
J: TRBJ1-1
size: many
DNA: TGCGCCAGCAGCCCTTTCCCCCGGGACAGGGACACTGAAGCTTTCTTT
CDR3: CASSPFPRDRDTEAFF

D: TRBD2
V: TRBV9
J: TRBJ2-7
size: few
DNA: TGTGCCAGCAGCAGGACACCGGGACTAGCGGCCAGCTCCTACGAGCAGTACTTC
CDR3: CASSRTPGLAASSYEQYF

D: -
V: TRBV6-1
J: TRBJ1-2
size: -
DNA: TGTGCCAGCAGGAGCGAACAGGTGAAGAACCTCTATGGCTACACCTTC
CDR3: CASRSEQVKNLYGYTF

D: -
V: TRBV7-2
J: TRBJ2-3
size: many
DNA: TGTGCCAGCAGTTTCGGGCTGAGCACAGATACGCAGTATTTT
CDR3: CASSFGLSTDTQYF

D: -
V: TRBV7-2
J: TRBJ2-2
size: -
DNA: TGTGCCAGCAGCCAGTGGGCAGTCGCGAACACCGGGGAGCTGTTTTTT
CDR3: CASSQWAVANTGELFF

D: TRBD2
V: TRBV12-3/TRBV12-4
J: TRBJ2-7
size: -
DNA: TGTGCCAGCAGTTCCCGGCGGGGGGCCTACGAGCAGTACTTC
CDR3: CASSSRRGAYEQYF

D: TRBD2
V: TRBV28
J: TRBJ2-1
size: few
DNA: TGTGCCAGCAGTTTATCGGGAGGAAGGTATGAGCAGTTCTTC
CDR3: CASSLSGGRYEQFF

D: -
V: TRBV20-1
J: TRBJ1-4
size: -
DNA: TGCAGTGCTAGAGGGGCAGCCCCAACTAATGAAAAACTGTTTTTT
CDR3: CSARGAAPTNEKLFF

D: TRBD1
V: TRBV7-9
J: TRBJ1-5
size: -
DNA: TGTGCCAGCAGCTTAAGTAGGCAGGGGGTTTTGAATCAGCCCCAGCATTTT
CDR3: CASSLSRQGVLNQPQHF

D: TRBD1
V: TRBV30
J: TRBJ2-3
size: few
DNA: TGTGCCTGTACCGGGACAGGGAACACAGATACGCAGTATTTT
CDR3: CACTGTGNTDTQYF

D: -
V: TRBV5-1
J: TRBJ2-7
size: -
DNA: TGTGCCAGCAGCTACGTCGAGCGAGCCGAGCAGTACTTC
CDR3: CASSYVERAEQYF

D: TRBD2
V: TRBV2
J: TRBJ2-3
size: -
DNA: TGTGCCAGCAGTGTTGGGGAGGGCGTAGATACGCAGTATTTT
CDR3: CASSVGEGVDTQYF

D: TRBD1
V: TRBV7-9
J: TRBJ1-1
size: few
DNA: TGTGCCAGCAGCTTCGATTCTGGACAGGGGGCCCCTGAAGCTTTCTTT
CDR3: CASSFDSGQGAPEAFF

D: -
V: TRBV6-2/TRBV6-3
J: TRBJ2-1
size: few
DNA: TGTGCCAGCAGGAGCGGGCTCTCCTACAATGAGCAGTTCTTC
CDR3: CASRSGLSYNEQFF

D: -
V: TRBV10-3
J: TRBJ2-3
size: -
DNA: TGTGCCATCAGTGACCTACGGGATACGCAGTATTTT
CDR3: CAISDLRDTQYF

D: -
V: TRBV28
J: TRBJ2-3
size: -
DNA: TGTGCCACCGCGGGGTTAGATACGCAGTATTTT
CDR3: CATAGLDTQYF

D: -
V: TRBV6-5
J: TRBJ2-1
size: many
DNA: TGTGCCAGCAGTTACATTACAGGGAGCTACAATGAGCAGTTCTTC
CDR3: CASSYITGSYNEQFF

D: -
V: TRBV6-2/TRBV6-3
J: TRBJ2-1
size: -
DNA: TGTGCCAGCAGTACCGGGACACCACCTCGATCAGACAATGAGCAGTTCTTC
CDR3: CASSTGTPPRSDNEQFF

D: -
V: TRBV20-1
J: TRBJ2-7
size: few
DNA: TGCAGTGCTAGTCAGGGGCTACCCTACGAGCAGTACTTC
CDR3: CSASQGLPYEQYF

D: TRBD1
V: TRBV7-2
J: TRBJ1-6
size: -
DNA: TGTGCCAGCAGCCTGCACCGGGACAGGGTTTATTCACCCCTCCACTTT
CDR3: CASSLHRDRVYSPLHF

D: -
V: TRBV25-1
J: TRBJ2-5
size: -
DNA: TGTGCCAGCAGCGCAGAGGAGACCCAGTACTTC
CDR3: CASSAEETQYF

D: TRBD1
V: TRBV28
J: TRBJ1-6
size: -
DNA: TGTGCCAGCAGTTTACCCGGGACAGGGCTTTCACCCCTCCACTTT
CDR3: CASSLPGTGLSPLHF

D: TRBD1
V: TRBV6-1
J: TRBJ2-1
size: few
DNA: TGTGCCAGCTGTCCCTGGGCCCCTCACAGGGGCCGCTACAATGAGCAGTTCTTC
CDR3: CASCPWAPHRGRYNEQFF

D: TRBD1
V: TRBV5-6
J: TRBJ2-2
size: -
DNA: TGTGCCAGCAGCTTGGCTGACAGGGGTAACACCGGGGAGCTGTTTTTT
CDR3: CASSLADRGNTGELFF

D: -
V: TRBV20-1
J: TRBJ1-1
size: few
DNA: TGCAGTGCTACCGAAGGGGGGTATCGGACTGAAGCTTTCTTT
CDR3: CSATEGGYRTEAFF

D: TRBD2
V: TRBV7-9
J: TRBJ2-1
size: many
DNA: TGTGCCAGCAGCTTGGGACTAGCTGCTTACTCCTACAATGAGCAGTTCTTC
CDR3: CASSLGLAAYSYNEQFF

D: -
V: TRBV6-1
J: TRBJ2-1
size: -
DNA: TGTGCCAGCACAGATACAGGATTACTTTACAATGAGCAGTTCTTC
CDR3: CASTDTGLLYNEQFF

D: -
V: TRBV7-9
J: TRBJ2-1
size: -
DNA: TGTGCCAGCAGCCCAGCGGACTACGAGCAGTTCTTC
CDR3: CASSPADYEQFF

D: TRBD1
V: TRBV13
J: TRBJ1-1
size: few
DNA: TGTGCCAGCAGCCGACGGCAGGGGGCGTCTGAAGCTTTCTTT
CDR3: CASSRRQGASEAFF